Listed below are T cell receptor beta chains from one sample, sequenced in a study of blood T cell repertoires in COVID-19. Only in-frame clones appear in the TCRdb table, and some are missing; sequencing was by immunoSEQ multiplex PCR. The repertoire holds 250,000 or so clones, with around 84% as singletons. Sequencing was carried out using PBMCs or T cells enriched from blood (not recorded which). The receptor source for this set is a woman aged 50 to 60 who had recovered from COVID-19. CDR3s include the opening cysteine and the closing phenylalanine or tryptophan.

>TRBJ2-1|TRBV20-1
CSASEGRDYNEQFF
>TRBJ2-7|TRBV18
CASSPGDRGTEQYF
>TRBJ2-1|TRBV7-9
CASNKPSGVYNEQFF
>TRBJ1-2|TRBV6-5
CASSYGREYGYTF
>TRBJ2-5|TRBV19
CASSKPGTSGETQYF
>TRBJ1-6|TRBV3-1/TRBV3-2
CASSQVHRLDSPLHF
>TRBJ2-3|TRBV24-1
CATSDPGGPDTQYF
>TRBJ2-5|TRBV30
CAWSVRSGAGGQETQYF
>TRBJ1-4|TRBV4-3
CASSLMASNEKLFF
>TRBJ2-2|TRBV5-1
CASSLAGRGAGGELFF
>TRBJ2-1|TRBV13
CASWSSGREPYGQFF
>TRBJ1-2|TRBV28
CASSLTPTGNYGYTF
>TRBJ2-5|TRBV6-2/TRBV6-3
CASSYAGETTQYF
>TRBJ1-1|TRBV6-5
CAVRNTEAFF